Listed below are T cell receptor beta chains from one sample, sequenced in a study of beta chain features in type 1 diabetes. Method: immunoSEQ multiplex PCR; TCRdb's copy keeps in-frame clones and lacks some. The table lists 200,000 to 250,000 clones, around 13% of them singletons, with 0.015% to 0.02% in the top ten. The sequenced material came from naive CD4+ T cells from blood. These receptors were obtained from a man aged 25 to 45 with type 1 diabetes. Each CDR3 is given with its conserved first and last residue. Each record gives: V gene, D gene, clone size, J gene, CDR3 protein, CDR3 DNA. D genes are given only for firm matches. Rows may omit the clone size; those that give it use once, few, many or a size class.

TRBV7-9	NA	few	TRBJ2-3	CASSATVSTDTQYF	TGTGCCAGCAGCGCGACAGTAAGCACAGATACGCAGTATTTT
TRBV6-4	TRBD1	NA	TRBJ2-3	CASSERGRTDTQYF	TGTGCCAGCAGTGAAAGGGGGCGGACAGATACGCAGTATTTT
TRBV7-2	NA	NA	TRBJ1-5	CASSPGLGENQPQHF	TGTGCCAGCAGCCCCGGCCTGGGCGAGAATCAGCCCCAGCATTTT
TRBV5-4	TRBD1	few	TRBJ1-5	CASSLEGDRQNQPQHF	TGTGCCAGCAGCTTGGAAGGGGACAGGCAAAATCAGCCCCAGCATTTT
TRBV2	TRBD1	NA	TRBJ2-7	CASSEVGQASSYEQYF	TGTGCCAGCAGTGAGGTGGGACAGGCAAGCTCCTACGAGCAGTACTTC
TRBV5-4	TRBD1	few	TRBJ1-1	CASSVGQGNTEAFF	TGTGCCAGCAGCGTAGGACAGGGGAACACTGAAGCTTTCTTT
TRBV6-6	TRBD1	once	TRBJ2-7	CASSLGQGPYEQYF	TGTGCCAGCAGTTTGGGACAGGGACCCTACGAGCAGTACTTC
TRBV5-1	NA	NA	TRBJ1-1	CASSLNGQLTEAFF	TGCGCCAGCAGCTTAAATGGACAGCTCACTGAAGCTTTCTTT
TRBV2	TRBD1	NA	TRBJ2-6	CARRGQSSGANVLTF	TGTGCCAGGAGGGGACAGAGCTCTGGGGCCAACGTCCTGACTTTC
TRBV6-6	NA	NA	TRBJ2-7	CASSSAHGPRDEQYF	TGTGCCAGCAGTTCCGCCCACGGGCCCAGGGACGAGCAGTACTTC
TRBV27	TRBD2	NA	TRBJ2-7	CASREGGHYEQYF	TGTGCCAGTCGGGAGGGGGGGCATTACGAGCAGTACTTC
TRBV19	TRBD1	NA	TRBJ1-1	CASNRQGRTEAFF	TGTGCCAGTAATCGACAGGGCAGGACTGAAGCTTTCTTT
TRBV7-9	TRBD1	NA	TRBJ2-2	CASSHGQGAAGELFF	TGTGCCAGCAGCCACGGACAGGGGGCTGCCGGGGAGCTGTTTTTT
TRBV19	NA	few	TRBJ2-1	CASSKIEGSYNEQFF	TGTGCCAGTAGTAAAATCGAGGGCAGCTACAATGAGCAGTTCTTC
TRBV2	NA	NA	TRBJ2-7	CASSDTGDYEQYF	TGTGCCAGCAGTGACACGGGGGACTACGAGCAGTACTTC
TRBV5-4	NA	NA	TRBJ2-3	CASSLEQRIRTDTQYF	TGTGCCAGCAGCTTGGAGCAGCGAATAAGAACAGATACGCAGTATTTT
TRBV29-1	NA	NA	TRBJ1-1	CSVEDQGYTEAFF	TGCAGCGTTGAAGATCAGGGATACACTGAAGCTTTCTTT
TRBV18	TRBD2	NA	TRBJ2-1	CASSPPAGEPNEQFF	TGTGCCAGCTCACCACCAGCGGGAGAGCCTAATGAGCAGTTCTTC
TRBV4-1	TRBD1	few	TRBJ2-5	CASSQDPRDRAVQETQYF	TGCGCCAGCAGCCAAGACCCCCGGGACAGGGCGGTCCAAGAGACCCAGTACTTC
TRBV5-1	TRBD2	NA	TRBJ2-1	CASSLGLAGGHSYNEQFF	TGCGCCAGCAGCTTAGGACTAGCGGGAGGCCACTCCTACAATGAGCAGTTCTTC
TRBV2	NA	few	TRBJ1-1	CASSSKQVYTEAFF	TGTGCCAGCAGTTCAAAACAGGTTTACACTGAAGCTTTCTTT
TRBV11-3	NA	NA	TRBJ1-6	CASSLEGTGGSPLHF	TGTGCCAGCAGCTTAGAGGGAACGGGAGGTTCACCCCTCCACTTT
TRBV6-6	TRBD1	NA	TRBJ1-2	CASDERTGSYGYTF	TGTGCCAGCGACGAAAGGACAGGGAGCTATGGCTACACCTTC
TRBV29-1	NA	NA	TRBJ2-3	CSVETRQASSTDTQYF	TGCAGCGTTGAAACGAGACAGGCGTCTAGCACAGATACGCAGTATTTT
TRBV5-1	NA	NA	TRBJ1-1	CASSGRTGGNTEAFF	TGCGCCAGCAGCGGGCGGACCGGGGGGAACACTGAAGCTTTCTTT
TRBV6-1	NA	few	TRBJ2-5	CASSGSQRSRRGETQYF	TGTGCCAGCAGTGGGTCACAGCGGAGCCGGAGGGGAGAGACCCAGTACTTC
TRBV7-9	NA	NA	TRBJ1-1	CASSLSGDEAFF	TGTGCCAGCAGCTTAAGCGGGGATGAAGCTTTCTTT
TRBV9	TRBD1	NA	TRBJ2-3	CASSVVQGTDTQYF	TGTGCCAGCAGCGTAGTACAGGGGACAGATACGCAGTATTTT
TRBV18	NA	few	TRBJ2-4	CASSTGRELAKNIQYF	TGTGCCAGCTCAACCGGACGGGAATTAGCCAAAAACATTCAGTACTTC
TRBV27	NA	few	TRBJ2-1	CASSLVTGSSYNEQFF	TGTGCCAGCAGTTTAGTCACCGGGAGCTCCTACAATGAGCAGTTCTTC
TRBV6-5	NA	few	TRBJ1-5	CASSPTWNQPQHF	TGTGCCAGCAGCCCGACATGGAATCAGCCCCAGCATTTT
TRBV4-1	NA	few	TRBJ1-2	CASSETGNYGYTF	TGCGCCAGCAGCGAAACAGGGAACTATGGCTACACCTTC
TRBV5-4	TRBD2	NA	TRBJ2-7	CASSPREGPSHEQYF	TGTGCCAGCAGCCCGCGGGAGGGCCCCTCCCACGAGCAGTACTTC
TRBV19	NA	few	TRBJ2-1	CASKGDLPAPEQFF	TGTGCCAGTAAGGGGGATCTCCCTGCCCCTGAGCAGTTCTTC
TRBV6-5	NA	NA	TRBJ2-3	CASQDTDTQYF	TGTGCCAGCCAGGATACAGATACGCAGTATTTT
TRBV2	TRBD2	NA	TRBJ2-1	CASSLWTSGRGNEQFF	TGTGCCAGCAGTCTCTGGACTAGCGGGAGGGGAAATGAGCAGTTCTTC
TRBV18	TRBD2	NA	TRBJ2-1	CASSLVAGVAYNEQFF	TGTGCCAGCTCACTTGTAGCGGGAGTAGCTTACAATGAGCAGTTCTTC
TRBV4-1	NA	NA	TRBJ1-2	CASSSPQEAHIGYTF	TGCGCCAGCAGCTCTCCTCAGGAGGCTCATATTGGCTACACCTTC
TRBV29-1	NA	NA	TRBJ1-1	CSVEVQEKAEAFF	TGCAGCGTTGAGGTACAGGAAAAGGCTGAAGCTTTCTTT
TRBV7-9	NA	few	TRBJ2-1	CASSVTGIRYNEQFF	TGTGCCAGCAGCGTCACCGGGATTCGCTACAATGAGCAGTTCTTC
TRBV29-1	NA	NA	TRBJ1-1	CSVEDREAFF	TGCAGCGTTGAAGACAGAGAAGCTTTCTTT
TRBV5-1	TRBD1	few	TRBJ2-3	CASSLGATGTDTQYF	TGCGCCAGCAGCTTGGGGGCGACAGGGACAGATACGCAGTATTTT
TRBV30	TRBD1	few	TRBJ2-5	CAWRLAGGGETQYF	TGTGCCTGGAGATTGGCAGGGGGCGGGGAGACCCAGTACTTC
TRBV18	NA	few	TRBJ1-2	CASSPFTERNYGYTF	TGTGCCAGCTCACCTTTTACCGAGAGAAACTATGGCTACACCTTC
TRBV18	NA	few	TRBJ2-3	CASSPQFSVHRDTQYF	TGTGCCAGCTCACCACAGTTCAGCGTTCACAGGGATACGCAGTATTTT
TRBV6-5	NA	NA	TRBJ1-2	CASSWARGPHGYTF	TGTGCCAGCAGTTGGGCTAGGGGCCCGCATGGCTACACCTTC
TRBV30	TRBD2	few	TRBJ2-3	CAWATSGSDTQYF	TGTGCCTGGGCGACTAGCGGCTCAGATACGCAGTATTTT
TRBV7-2	NA	NA	TRBJ2-1	CASSLAQAFVYNEQFF	TGTGCCAGCAGCTTAGCTCAGGCCTTCGTATACAATGAGCAGTTCTTC
TRBV7-2	TRBD1	NA	TRBJ2-7	CASSAFPNRGDEQYF	TGTGCCAGCAGCGCATTTCCCAACAGGGGAGACGAGCAGTACTTC
TRBV15	TRBD2	few	TRBJ2-4	CATSRFGGAKNIQYF	TGTGCCACCAGCAGGTTCGGGGGGGCCAAAAACATTCAGTACTTC
TRBV12-5	TRBD1	few	TRBJ2-1	CASGTGGLYEQFF	TGTGCTAGTGGGACAGGGGGCTTGTATGAGCAGTTCTTC
TRBV25-1	NA	few	TRBJ2-1	CASSDLLGHSNEQFF	TGTGCCAGCAGTGACCTCCTGGGACATAGCAATGAGCAGTTCTTC
TRBV19	TRBD1	few	TRBJ1-6	CASSIGGTGESPLHF	TGTGCCAGTAGTATAGGCGGGACAGGGGAATCACCCCTCCACTTT